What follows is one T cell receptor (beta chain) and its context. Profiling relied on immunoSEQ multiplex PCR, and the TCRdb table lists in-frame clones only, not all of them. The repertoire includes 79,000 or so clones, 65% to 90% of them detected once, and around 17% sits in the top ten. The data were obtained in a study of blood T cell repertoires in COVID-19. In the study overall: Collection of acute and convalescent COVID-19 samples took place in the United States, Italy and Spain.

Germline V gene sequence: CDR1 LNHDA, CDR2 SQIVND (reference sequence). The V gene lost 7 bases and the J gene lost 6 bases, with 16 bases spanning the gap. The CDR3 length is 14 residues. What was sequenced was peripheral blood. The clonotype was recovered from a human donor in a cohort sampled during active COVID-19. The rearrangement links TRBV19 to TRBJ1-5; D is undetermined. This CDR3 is CASTLLGVGQPQHF. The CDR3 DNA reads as TGTGCCAGTACCCTCCTCGGGGTAGGTCAGCCCCAGCATTTT.